One sample yielded the 24 T cell receptor beta chains listed below, sequenced in a study of siplizumab effects on memory and regulatory T cells. Method: immunoSEQ multiplex PCR; TCRdb's copy keeps in-frame clones and lacks some. The sample records some 100,000 clones, more than 95% being singletons. The sample was naive CD4+ T cells sorted from blood. The receptors originated from a human donor in good health.

This chain connects TRBV6-1 to TRBJ2-3; D remains unclear. The germline V gene encodes CDR1 MNHNS and CDR2 SASEGT. V lost 4 bases, J lost 0 bases, and 5 bases lay in between. This CDR3 region has 13 residues. Here the CDR3 reads CASSVTSTDTQYF. The CDR3 DNA sequence: TGTGCCAGCAGTGTGACTAGCACAGATACGCAGTATTTT.

The chain carries TRBV6-5 and TRBJ1-1, with a weak D call TRBD1 (5 bases). CDR3 length equals 16 residues. V lost 0 bases and J lost 1, with 12 bases in between. Germline V gene sequence: CDR1 MNHEY, CDR2 SVGAGI. The CDR3 nucleotides are TGTGCCAGCAGTTACTCGTCAGCAGGGAAGAACACTGAAGCTTTCTTT. Protein product: CASSYSSAGKNTEAFF.

The genes are TRBV14 and TRBJ1-1; TRBD1 is a possible D gene (6 bases). Per the germline V gene, CDR1 is SGHDN and CDR2 is FVKESK. CDR3 size: 14 residues. Trimming stripped 5 bases from V and 2 bases from J, with 12 bases between. CDR3 DNA sequence: TGTGCCAGCAGCACCTGGACAGACAACACTGAAGCTTTCTTT. Encoded protein: CASSTWTDNTEAFF.

This chain connects TRBV5-1 to TRBJ2-2; D possibly corresponds to TRBD2 (6 bases). This CDR3 has 16 amino acids. Deletions cut 0 bases from V and 0 bases from J, with 9 bases between. The germline gives CDR1 SGHRS, CDR2 YFSETQ. As DNA, the CDR3 is TGCGCCAGCAGCTTGGTGGCGGGATCGAACACCGGGGAGCTGTTTTTT. This codes for CASSLVAGSNTGELFF. Combining the CDR3 with reference TRBV5-1 and TRBJ2-2 gives the whole variable domain KAGVTQTPRYLIKTRGQQVTLSCSPISGHRSVSWYQQTPGQGLQFLFEYFSETQRNKGNFPGRFSGRQFSNSRSEMNVSTLELGDSALYLCASSLVAGSNTGELFFGEGSRLTVL.

The J gene is TRBJ1-1, the V gene TRBV6-5; tentative D call: TRBD1 (6 bases). The CDR3 totals 12 residues. V lost 5 bases to trimming and J lost 6 bases, with 10 bases between them. Germline V lookup: CDR1 MNHEY, CDR2 SVGAGI. CDR3 in amino acids: CASSHKGAEAFF. Here the CDR3 DNA reads TGTGCCAGCAGTCACAAGGGGGCTGAAGCTTTCTTT.

V usage is TRBV6-1 and J usage is TRBJ2-3, with 7 bases aligning to TRBD1. V lost 6 bases and J lost 1; bases outside the gene matches: 7. The CDR3 covers 15 residues. CDR1 is MNHNS and CDR2 is SASEGT in the germline V gene. This CDR3 reads CASRPWGTGTDTQYF. The CDR3 bases are TGTGCCAGCAGGCCATGGGGGACAGGCACAGATACGCAGTATTTT.

This clone appeared a single time. The chain carries TRBV27 and TRBJ1-3, with 8 bases identical to TRBD1. The junction had 10 bases not matched to a gene; V was cut back by 6 bases and J by 3 bases. The CDR3 totals 16 residues. CDR1 and CDR2 from the germline V gene are MNHEY and SMNVEV (reference sequence). The CDR3 protein is CASRPTGAQSGNTIYF. The DNA of the CDR3 is TGTGCCAGCAGGCCGACAGGGGCTCAAAGTGGAAACACCATATATTTT.

V is TRBV21-1 and J is TRBJ2-2; the D call of TRBD2 is as the table states it, not checked on the DNA. TRBV21-1 is noted as a pseudogene. The length of the CDR3 is 13 residues. The CDR3 nucleotides read TGTGCCAGCAGCAATTCGGTATCCGGGGAGCTGTTTTTT. As protein: CASSNSVSGELFF.

The genes are TRBV6-5 and TRBJ2-7, with 9 bases identical to TRBD1. The CDR3 totals 14 residues. Trimming cost V 7 bases and J 6 bases; bases outside gene matches: 10. CDR1 and CDR2 (germline): MNHEY, SVGAGI. CDR3 bases: TGTGCCAGCACCAAAAGACAGGGGGGTTCCGAGCAGTACTTC. Its protein product is CASTKRQGGSEQYF.

This clone was counted between two and nine times. This rearrangement joins TRBV30 to TRBJ1-1; D may be TRBD1 (5 bases). Germline CDR1 reads GTSNPN; CDR2 reads SVGIG (reference sequence). The ends were cut back, 2 bases at V and 7 bases at J, with 14 bases in the middle. The CDR3 totals 13 residues. For the CDR3, the DNA is TGTGCCTGGAGTACCCTAGGGACCGGTGAAGCTTTCTTT. Translation gives CAWSTLGTGEAFF.

J is TRBJ2-7 and V is TRBV19; 10 nucleotides match TRBD2. Germline loops: CDR1 LNHDA, CDR2 SQIVND (reference sequence). The CDR3 runs 14 residues. The V gene end was trimmed by 6 bases and the J gene end by 7 bases; junction bases not matched to a gene: 9. For the CDR3, the DNA is TGTGCCAGTAGCCTCACTAGCGGGGTGGGGGAGCAGTACTTC. Its translation is CASSLTSGVGEQYF.

The chain employs TRBV7-7 and TRBJ2-2; D gene uncertain. Between the trimmed V and J ends, which lost 5 bases and 7 bases, there was a span of 14 bases. This CDR3 region has 14 residues. CDR1 SSHAT and CDR2 FNYEAQ come from the germline V gene (reference sequence). The CDR3: CASSPSSLDGELFF. In DNA form, the CDR3 reads TGTGCCAGCAGCCCTTCGAGTCTGGACGGGGAGCTGTTTTTT. Together with reference TRBV7-7 and TRBJ2-2, the CDR3 gives the full variable domain: GAGVSQSPRYKVTKRGQDVTLRCDPISSHATLYWYQQALGQGPEFLTYFNYEAQPDKSGLPSDRFSAERPEGSISTLTIQRTEQRDSAMYRCASSPSSLDGELFFGEGSRLTVL.

Details on this clone: It is likely a read error, because the conserved phenylalanine at the end of the CDR3 is missing. The rearrangement uses TRBV5-4 and TRBJ1-2; 8 bases are shared with TRBD1. Trimming cost V 4 bases and J 4 bases; bases outside gene matches: 9. Germline CDR1 SGHNT, CDR2 YYREEE (reference sequence). The CDR3 sequence is 15 residues long. CDR3 nucleotide sequence: TGTGCCAGCAGCAAAGGACAGGGAGATGGCTATGGCTACACCTCC. Translated, it gives CASSKGQGDGYGYTS.

CDR3 DNA sequence: TGTGCCACCAGCAGAGCAGGGGCCGCAGATACGCAGTATTTT. This sequence encodes CATSRAGAADTQYF. This rearrangement joins TRBV15 to TRBJ2-3, with D possibly being TRBD1 (6 bases). In germline, CDR1 is LNHNV, CDR2 YYDKDF (reference sequence). V gave up 1 base and J gave up 4 bases, with 9 bases separating them. The CDR3 length is 14 residues.

The chain links TRBV6-6 to TRBJ1-1, with a possible D match to TRBD1 (5 bases). The CDR3 extends over 12 amino acids. Germline lookup yields CDR1 MNHNY and CDR2 SVGAGI (reference sequence). V dropped 6 bases and J dropped 1 base, with 6 bases sitting between them. The CDR3 nucleotides are TGTGCCAGCAGCCAGGGGAACACTGAAGCTTTCTTT. Its translation is CASSQGNTEAFF.

The chain recombines TRBV5-4 with TRBJ1-1, with D possibly being TRBD1 (5 bases). This CDR3 comprises 14 residues. The V and J ends lost 4 bases and 1 base respectively, with 11 bases between them. Germline CDR1 and CDR2: SGHNT and YYREEE (reference sequence). CDR3 nucleotides: TGTGCCAGCAGCCGGGGGACGGAGAACACTGAAGCTTTCTTT. Translating gives CASSRGTENTEAFF.

The V call is TRBV11-2, the J call TRBJ2-1, with D perhaps TRBD2 (7 bases). V was cut by 8 bases and J by 2 bases, with 19 bases left in between. This CDR3 is 16 amino acids long. Germline V gives CDR1 SGHAT, CDR2 FQNNGV. The CDR3 bases are TGTGCCAGCTCACAACGAGGGGGGGGAACCTACAATGAGCAGTTCTTC. It encodes CASSQRGGGTYNEQFF.

The rearrangement links TRBV6-1 to TRBJ1-1; TRBD1 aligns across 8 bases. This CDR3 is built from 14 residues. Germline loops: CDR1 MNHNS, CDR2 SASEGT. Trimming removed 6 bases from V and 4 bases from J; junction bases left unmatched: 7. As DNA, the CDR3 is TGTGCCAGCAGCGACAGGGGAGTGATCACTGAAGCTTTCTTT. Its protein is CASSDRGVITEAFF.

This chain connects TRBV5-3 to TRBJ1-6; 9 bases map to TRBD1. TRBV5-3 is an ORF, and what it does is uncertain. The CDR3 is 21 residues long. V gave up 2 bases and J gave up 2 bases; unmatched junction bases: 17. For the CDR3, the DNA is TGTGCCAGAAGCTTAACCGGGACAGGGACCTTTAATAGACCCTATAATTCACCCCTCCACTTT. It yields the protein CARSLTGTGTFNRPYNSPLHF.

J is TRBJ2-2 and V is TRBV6-5; no firm D call. The V gene lost 5 bases and the J gene lost 0 bases, with 4 bases spanning the gap. The CDR3 runs to 13 residues. Germline values: CDR1 MNHEY, CDR2 SVGAGI. The CDR3 DNA reads as TGTGCCAGCAGTCGATCGAACACCGGGGAGCTGTTTTTT. Translation: CASSRSNTGELFF.

This chain uses TRBV28 with TRBJ1-2; 7 bases agree with TRBD1. The trim removed 6 bases at V and 4 bases at J, leaving 2 bases unmatched. The CDR3 extends over 12 amino acids. CDR1 MDHEN and CDR2 SYDVKM come from the germline V gene. The CDR3 protein is CASSRDSYGYTF. CDR3 nucleotide sequence: TGTGCCAGCAGCCGGGACAGCTATGGCTACACCTTC.

This clone was found a few times. This chain connects TRBV2 to TRBJ1-5; 8 bases agree with TRBD1. This CDR3 contains 13 residues. The V gene's germline CDR1 is SNHLY and CDR2 FYNNEI. Trimming took 10 bases from V and 6 from J; bases not matched to a gene: 8. CDR3 sequence reads: CATQQGVGQPQHF. DNA of the CDR3: TGTGCCACCCAACAGGGGGTGGGTCAGCCCCAGCATTTT.

The V gene is TRBV5-1, the J gene TRBJ2-2; no firm D call. Trimming cost V 4 bases and J 5 bases, with 9 bases left between them. This CDR3 has 13 residues. Germline V gene lookup returns CDR1 SGHRS and CDR2 YFSETQ. The CDR3 sequence is CASSVIGTGELFF. The CDR3 DNA is TGCGCCAGCAGCGTCATTGGGACCGGGGAGCTGTTTTTT. The whole variable domain, filled in from reference TRBV5-1 and TRBJ2-2, reads KAGVTQTPRYLIKTRGQQVTLSCSPISGHRSVSWYQQTPGQGLQFLFEYFSETQRNKGNFPGRFSGRQFSNSRSEMNVSTLELGDSALYLCASSVIGTGELFFGEGSRLTVL.

A word on this clone: At one end, the junction sequence differs from germline, possibly due to a read error. This rearrangement joins TRBV11-2 to TRBJ2-7; D uncertain. CDR1 is SGHAT, CDR2 FQNNGV, per germline. The CDR3 is 12 amino acids. The CDR3 bases are TGTGCCAGCAGCCAACTCTCTAGAGCTTCGGACTTC. Translating it yields CASSQLSRASDF.